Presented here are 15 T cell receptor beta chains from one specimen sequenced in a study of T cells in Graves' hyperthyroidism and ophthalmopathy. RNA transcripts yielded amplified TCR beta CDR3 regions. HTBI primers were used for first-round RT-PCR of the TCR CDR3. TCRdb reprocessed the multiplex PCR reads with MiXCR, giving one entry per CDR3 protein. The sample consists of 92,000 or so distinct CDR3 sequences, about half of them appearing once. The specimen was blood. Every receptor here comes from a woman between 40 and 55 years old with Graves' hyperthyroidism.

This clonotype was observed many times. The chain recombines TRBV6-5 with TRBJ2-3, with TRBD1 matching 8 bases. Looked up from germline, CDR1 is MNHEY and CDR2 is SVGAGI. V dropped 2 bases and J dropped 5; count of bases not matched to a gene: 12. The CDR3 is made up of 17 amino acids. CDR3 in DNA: TGTGCCAGCAGTTACCAACGCAGGGGGCTGAGAGTAGATACGCAGTATTTT. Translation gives CASSYQRRGLRVDTQYF.

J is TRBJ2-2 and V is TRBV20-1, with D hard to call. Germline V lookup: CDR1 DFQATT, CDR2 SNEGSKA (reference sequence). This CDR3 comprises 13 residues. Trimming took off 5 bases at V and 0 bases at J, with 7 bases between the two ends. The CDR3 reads CSAEPANTGELFF. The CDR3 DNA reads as TGCAGTGCTGAGCCGGCGAACACCGGGGAGCTGTTTTTT.

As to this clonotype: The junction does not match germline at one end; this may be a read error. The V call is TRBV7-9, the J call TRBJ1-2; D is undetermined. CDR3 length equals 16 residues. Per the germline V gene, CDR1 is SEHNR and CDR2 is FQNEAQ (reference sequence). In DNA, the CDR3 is TGTGCCGGCAGCTTTACAAACACCGGGGAGCACTATGGCTACACCTTC. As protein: CAGSFTNTGEHYGYTF. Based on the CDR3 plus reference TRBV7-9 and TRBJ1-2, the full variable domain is DTGVSQNPRHKITKRGQNVTFRCDPISEHNRLYWYRQTLGQGPEFLTYFQNEAQLEKSRLLSDRFSAERPKGSFSTLEIQRTEQGDSAMYLCAGSFTNTGEHYGYTFGSGTRLTVV.

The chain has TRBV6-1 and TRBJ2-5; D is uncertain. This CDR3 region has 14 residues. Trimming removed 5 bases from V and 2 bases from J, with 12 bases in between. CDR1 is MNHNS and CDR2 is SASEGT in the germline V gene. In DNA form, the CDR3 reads TGTGCCAGCAGTCCGCGACTTGGACAAGAGACCCAGTACTTC. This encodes CASSPRLGQETQYF.

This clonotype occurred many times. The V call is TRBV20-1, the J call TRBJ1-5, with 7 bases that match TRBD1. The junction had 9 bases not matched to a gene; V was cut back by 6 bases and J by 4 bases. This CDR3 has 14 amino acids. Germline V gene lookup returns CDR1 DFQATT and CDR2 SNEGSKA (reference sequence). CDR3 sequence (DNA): TGCAGTGCCCCCGACAGGGTGCGAAATCAGCCCCAGCATTTT. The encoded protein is CSAPDRVRNQPQHF.

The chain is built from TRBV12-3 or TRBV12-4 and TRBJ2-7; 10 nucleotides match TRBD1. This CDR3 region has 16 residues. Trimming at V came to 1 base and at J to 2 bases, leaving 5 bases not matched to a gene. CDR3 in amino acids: CASSLERDRGPYEQYF. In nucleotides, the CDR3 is TGTGCCAGCAGTTTAGAAAGGGACAGGGGACCCTACGAGCAGTACTTC.

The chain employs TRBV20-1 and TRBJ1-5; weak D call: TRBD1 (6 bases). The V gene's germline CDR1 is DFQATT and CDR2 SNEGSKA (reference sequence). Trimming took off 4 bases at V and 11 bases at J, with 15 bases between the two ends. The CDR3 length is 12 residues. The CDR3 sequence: CSATSGAETQHF. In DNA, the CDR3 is TGCAGTGCTACGTCAGGGGCAGAGACCCAGCATTTT.

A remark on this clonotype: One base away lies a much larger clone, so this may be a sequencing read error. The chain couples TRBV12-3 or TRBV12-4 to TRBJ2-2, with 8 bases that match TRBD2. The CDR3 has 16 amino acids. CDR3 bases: TGTGCCGGCAGTTTTAACCTAGCGGGGAACACCGGGGAGCTGTTTTTT. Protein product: CAGSFNLAGNTGELFF.

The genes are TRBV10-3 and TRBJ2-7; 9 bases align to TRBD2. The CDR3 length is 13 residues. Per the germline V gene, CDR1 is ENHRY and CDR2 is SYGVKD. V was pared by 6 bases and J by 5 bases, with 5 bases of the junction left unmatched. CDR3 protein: CAIRNSGRNEQYF. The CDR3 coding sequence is TGTGCCATCAGGAATAGCGGGAGAAACGAGCAGTACTTC.

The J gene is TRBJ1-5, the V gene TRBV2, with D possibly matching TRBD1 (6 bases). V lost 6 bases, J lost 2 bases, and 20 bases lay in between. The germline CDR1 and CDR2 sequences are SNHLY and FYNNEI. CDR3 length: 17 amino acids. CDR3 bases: TGTGCCAGCAGCGCGACGGTGGGGGGCAGAGGCAATCAGCCCCAGCATTTT. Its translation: CASSATVGGRGNQPQHF.

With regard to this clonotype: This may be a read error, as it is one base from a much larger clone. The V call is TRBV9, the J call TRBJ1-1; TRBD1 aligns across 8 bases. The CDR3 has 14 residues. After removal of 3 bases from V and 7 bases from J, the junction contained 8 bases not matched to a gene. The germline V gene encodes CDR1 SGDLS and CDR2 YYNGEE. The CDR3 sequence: CASSAGTGLREAFF. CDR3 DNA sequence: TGTGCCAGCAGCGCCGGGACAGGACTTCGTGAAGCTTTCTTT.

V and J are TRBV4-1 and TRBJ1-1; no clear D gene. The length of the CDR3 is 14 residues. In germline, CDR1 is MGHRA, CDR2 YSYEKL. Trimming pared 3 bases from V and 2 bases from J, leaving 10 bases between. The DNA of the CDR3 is TGCGCCAGCAGCCATGATGCGGGTAACACTGAAGCTTTCTTT. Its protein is CASSHDAGNTEAFF.

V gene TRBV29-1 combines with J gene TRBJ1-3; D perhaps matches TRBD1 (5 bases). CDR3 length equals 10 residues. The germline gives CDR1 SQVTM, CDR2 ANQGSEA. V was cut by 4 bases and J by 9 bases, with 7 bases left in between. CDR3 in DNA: TGCAGCGTTGCCGGGGGCACCATATATTTT. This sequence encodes CSVAGGTIYF.

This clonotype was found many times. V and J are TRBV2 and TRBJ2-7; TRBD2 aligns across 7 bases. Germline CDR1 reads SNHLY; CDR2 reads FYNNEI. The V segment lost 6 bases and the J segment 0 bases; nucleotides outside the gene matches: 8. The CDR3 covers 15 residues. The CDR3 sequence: CASSSSSGTSYEQYF. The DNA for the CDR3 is TGTGCCAGCAGCTCGTCTAGCGGAACCTCCTACGAGCAGTACTTC.

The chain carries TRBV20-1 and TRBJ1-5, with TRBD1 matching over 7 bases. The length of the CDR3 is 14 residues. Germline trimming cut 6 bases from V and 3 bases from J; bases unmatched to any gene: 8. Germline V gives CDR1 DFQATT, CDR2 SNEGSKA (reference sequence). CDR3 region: CSAIVQGPNQPQHF. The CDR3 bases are TGCAGTGCCATCGTACAGGGGCCCAATCAGCCCCAGCATTTT.